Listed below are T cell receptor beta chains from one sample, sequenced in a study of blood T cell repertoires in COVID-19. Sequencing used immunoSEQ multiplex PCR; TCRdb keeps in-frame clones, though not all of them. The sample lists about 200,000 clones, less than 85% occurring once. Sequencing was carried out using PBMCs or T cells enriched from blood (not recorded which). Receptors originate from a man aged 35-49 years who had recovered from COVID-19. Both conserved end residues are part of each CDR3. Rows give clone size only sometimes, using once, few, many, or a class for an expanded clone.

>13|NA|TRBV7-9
CATQASDSYEQYF
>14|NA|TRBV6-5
CASKMEAGAYEQYF
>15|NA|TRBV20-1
CSASNKDSHSYEQYF
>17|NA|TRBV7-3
CASSWNPTGTGNTEAFF
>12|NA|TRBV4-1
CASHSRQGEQYF
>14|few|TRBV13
CASSWGTGSYEQYF
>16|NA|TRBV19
CASSIDQAGGTYEQYF
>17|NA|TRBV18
CASSPSGSTLSYNEQFF
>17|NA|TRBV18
CASSPLREQGQNEKLFF
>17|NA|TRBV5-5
CASSLAGTVTNTGELFF
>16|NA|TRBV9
CASSAGNDRGRGGYTF
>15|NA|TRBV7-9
CASSLDRDRLYEQYF
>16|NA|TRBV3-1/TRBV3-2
CASSQGADSPYYEQYF
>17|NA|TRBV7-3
CASSTGLSSSGANVLTF
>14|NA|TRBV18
CASSLAGKDNEQFF
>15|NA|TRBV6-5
CASSYSWTGGYEQYF
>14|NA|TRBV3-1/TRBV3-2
CASSPGLAAYEQYF
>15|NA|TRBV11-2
CASSGPTGGLETQYF
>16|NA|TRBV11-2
CASSNISPPNTGELFF
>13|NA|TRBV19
CATKGLLEDGYTF
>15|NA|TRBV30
CAWSVWGQGANTIYF
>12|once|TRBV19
CASRSRADTQYF
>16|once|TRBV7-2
CASSSRSGRANNEQFF
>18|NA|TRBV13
CASSLGFSGGRASYEQYF
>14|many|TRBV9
CASSSRDYTGEQYF
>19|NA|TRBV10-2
CASSDWCGLAGGPPGELFF
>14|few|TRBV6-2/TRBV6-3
CASSYNSVNNEQFF
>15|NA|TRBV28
CASRDRGLSNQPQHF
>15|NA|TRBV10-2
CASSTGTGNTGELFF
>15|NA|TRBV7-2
CASSLRREKQETQYF
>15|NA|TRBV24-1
CATSDRGAQDTEAFF
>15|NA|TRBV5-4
CASSEDRGLGYGYTF
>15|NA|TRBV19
CASSIGDGLGTEAFF
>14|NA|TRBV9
CASSPGHRNTEAFF
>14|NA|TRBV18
CASSAGLAGNTIYF
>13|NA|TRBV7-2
CASSKGQNTEAFF
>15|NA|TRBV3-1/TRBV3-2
CASSLFGGGGNTIYF
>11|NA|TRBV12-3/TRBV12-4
CASKRTTEAFF
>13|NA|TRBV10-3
CAISVTVEETQYF
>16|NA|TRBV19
CASSPWTLLAKNIQYF
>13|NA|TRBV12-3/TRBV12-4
CASRTSGAYEQYF
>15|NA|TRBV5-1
CASSPGGTGANVLTF
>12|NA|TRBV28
CASSLQGYEQYF
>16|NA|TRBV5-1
CASSLVAGGSTDTQYF
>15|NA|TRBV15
CATSRDGKGATEAFF
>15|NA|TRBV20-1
CSASGQANSNQPQHF
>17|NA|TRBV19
CASSKSLPGQGPYEQYF
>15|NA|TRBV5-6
CASSLPVQAPGGYTF
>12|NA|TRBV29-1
CTASVASEKLFF
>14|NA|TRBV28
CASSLTGGGQPQHF
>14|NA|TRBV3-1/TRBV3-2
CASSQDTGGTEAFF
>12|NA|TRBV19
CASSIDPGVQYF
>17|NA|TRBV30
CAWSVGLGREDTGELFF
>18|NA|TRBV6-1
CASSEAETSGSSYNEQFF